This entry is about one T cell receptor beta chain. Germline V gives CDR1 SQVTM, CDR2 ANQGSEA. J gave up 8 bases and V 5 bases, and 10 bases lay outside the gene matches. The CDR3 sequence is 13 residues long. This entry belongs to a study of blood T cell repertoires in COVID-19. At the level of the study: Both acute and convalescent COVID-19 samples were obtained from the United States, Italy and Spain. PBMCs, B-cell-depleted T cells, or T cells provided the cDNA or gDNA that made up the material.

In the study's own analysis: Reference gene primer amplification yielded estimated nucleated cell counts. TCRdb keeps only in-frame clones here, not all; method: immunoSEQ multiplex PCR. That table gives V, J and clone size, and the DNA gave D and trimming. The repertoire includes 100,000 to 150,000 clones, 75% to 85% of them detected once, and about 40% sits in the top ten. The sample taken for sequencing was peripheral blood. This TCR was sampled from a man aged 35-49 years with active or convalescent COVID-19. The chain couples TRBV29-1 to TRBJ1-2, with 8 positions matching TRBD1. The CDR3 sequence: CSVNPQGAQGYTF. CDR3 nucleotide sequence: TGCAGCGTTAACCCGCAGGGGGCCCAGGGCTACACCTTC.